This T cell receptor (beta chain) stems from a study of beta chain features in type 1 diabetes. Study in general: What patients shared with healthy donors was a similar profile of age, gender and cell yields. The study examined 107,917,701 sorted cells across all samples. The study, taken as a whole, reports: VDJ junctions sequenced from type 1 diabetes patients showed fewer insertions and more deletions. The cDNA sequencing approach could over-represent high-TCR-expressing cells.

Concerning this clone itself: Its specificity is not known.

CDR3 length equals 13 residues. V gave up 6 bases and J gave up 2 bases; unmatched junction bases: 5. Germline V gene data show CDR1 as SQVTM and CDR2 as ANQGSEA. The entirety of the isolated RNA underwent reverse transcription, so expressed TCRB transcripts were sequenced. Sequencing used immunoSEQ multiplex PCR; TCRdb keeps in-frame clones, though not all of them. The sample carries just over 450,000 clones, approximately 30% recorded once. Sequenced input: naive CD4+ T cells from blood. The chain employs TRBV29-1 and TRBJ2-7; the match to TRBD2 covers 9 bases. The TCR sequence derives from a man between 18 and 29 years old in good health. The CDR3 sequence: CSVGTSLPYEQYF. In DNA form, the CDR3 reads TGCAGCGTGGGGACTAGCCTCCCCTACGAGCAGTACTTC.